This T cell receptor (beta chain) derives from a study of human T cells and chemical hapten exposure. As for the study in general: The scalp of each patient received a weekly diphenylcyclopropenone dose for the full roughly 25-week study.

V gave up 4 bases and J gave up 0 bases; unmatched junction bases: 7. Germline CDR1 SGHRS, CDR2 YFSETQ. There are 16 residues in the CDR3. Time point: patch test 1, 2 weeks after DPC sensitization. The treatment: therapeutic diphenylcyclopropenone sensitization with weekly scalp DPC. TCRdb re-derived calls from the RACE reads in MiXCR, one entry per CDR3 protein. The sample includes some 80,000 distinct CDR3 sequences, roughly a tenth of them seen just once. Sample: whole blood, taken in connection with sensitization to the hapten diphenylcyclopropenone (DPC). The clonotype originates from a woman aged 45-65 years with alopecia areata. Some clones in this sample may be carry-over from other donors' samples. The rearrangement joins TRBV5-1 to TRBJ2-1; 7 bases line up with TRBD2. The CDR3, as DNA: TGCGCCAGCAGCATGGGGGGGATGAGCTCCTACAATGAGCAGTTCTTC. This translates into CASSMGGMSSYNEQFF.